The sequence of this TCR beta chain was determined in a study of blood T cell repertoires in COVID-19. The overall study: Samples of COVID-19 (acute and convalescent) were obtained from the United States, Italy and Spain. The cDNA or gDNA used as material had been derived from T cells, B-cell-depleted T cells, or PBMCs.

In the authors' workflow: Estimates of nucleated cell counts were drawn from the amplification of reference gene primers. Generated by immunoSEQ multiplex PCR, the TCRdb table keeps only in-frame clones and is missing some. For V, J and clone size, that table is used; D and trimming come from the DNA. The sample gives about 160,000 clones, 80% to 90% of which show up once; around 1% is in the top ten. The germline V gene encodes CDR1 LNHDA and CDR2 SQIVND (reference sequence). The CDR3 totals 15 residues. V gave up 5 bases and J gave up 0 bases, with 11 bases separating them. The chain carries TRBV19 and TRBJ2-1; the D gene is possibly TRBD1 (5 bases). The sequence was obtained from a man aged 40-55 years with acute or convalescent COVID-19. The sample taken for sequencing was peripheral blood. The CDR3 DNA reads as TGTGCCAGTAGTGCAGGGTATAGCTCCTACAATGAGCAGTTCTTC. This translates into CASSAGYSSYNEQFF. The complete variable domain, with remaining parts taken from reference TRBV19 and TRBJ2-1, reads DGGITQSPKYLFRKEGQNVTLSCEQNLNHDAMYWYRQDPGQGLRLIYYSQIVNDFQKGDIAEGYSVSREKKESFPLTVTSAQKNPTAFYLCASSAGYSSYNEQFFGPGTRLTVL.